One sample yielded the 14 T cell receptor beta chains listed below, sequenced in a study of cytomegalovirus exposure and HLA in healthy donors. 13 Jbeta primers and 60 Vbeta primers were used for the PCR. Repertoires were generated with immunoSEQ multiplex PCR, while TCRdb's copy carries only in-frame clones and drops some. Here the sample spans 90,000 to 150,000 clones, over 60% being singletons. Sequenced input: PBMCs. The receptors come from a human donor in good health.

The genes are TRBV5-1 and TRBJ1-2, with TRBD1 matching 9 bases. The CDR3 length is 19 residues. Germline V gene sequence: CDR1 SGHRS, CDR2 YFSETQ. The V segment lost 1 base and the J segment 3 bases; nucleotides outside the gene matches: 16. The CDR3 reads CASSLISLGQGSVYYGYTF. The CDR3 bases are TGCGCCAGCAGCTTGATATCCTTGGGACAGGGAAGCGTTTACTATGGCTACACCTTC.

The CDR3 DNA reads as TGTGCCAGCAGCTTCCAGGGGCTGGGCGAGCAGTACTTC. As protein: CASSFQGLGEQYF. The rearrangement uses TRBV7-2 and TRBJ2-7; tentative D call: TRBD1 (6 bases). This CDR3 is built from 13 residues. CDR1 and CDR2 (germline): SGHTA, FQGNSA. V was trimmed by 3 bases and J by 6 bases, leaving 12 bases between them.

The chain carries TRBV10-1 and TRBJ2-7; TRBD2 matches 7 bases. The CDR3 has 14 amino acids. Trimming cost V 8 bases and J 2 bases; bases outside gene matches: 9. The germline CDR1 and CDR2 sequences are WNHNN and SYGVQD (reference sequence). The CDR3 nucleotides are TGCGCCAGCTCTCCGGGAGGACGAACCTACGAGCAGTACTTC. Residues: CASSPGGRTYEQYF.

In this sample, this clone turned up once. The V gene is TRBV4-1, the J gene TRBJ2-3; TRBD1 matches at 8 bases. In germline, CDR1 is MGHRA, CDR2 YSYEKL. Unmatched junction bases numbered 1, after V lost 4 bases and J lost 1 base. This CDR3 is built from 14 residues. CDR3 loop: CASSRGQGTDTQYF. DNA for the CDR3: TGCGCCAGCAGCCGGGGACAGGGCACAGATACGCAGTATTTT.

The CDR3 protein is CASSHSPGLAGVDEQFF. DNA for the CDR3: TGTGCCAGCTCACACTCTCCGGGACTAGCGGGAGTGGATGAGCAGTTCTTC. The chain employs TRBV18 and TRBJ2-1; 14 positions agree with TRBD2. V shed 4 bases, J shed 8 bases, and the junction held 10 bases outside the gene matches. CDR1 and CDR2 from the germline V gene are KGHSH and LQKENI. The CDR3 is made up of 17 amino acids.

The rearrangement uses TRBV2 and TRBJ1-2; TRBD1 matches 10 bases. CDR3 length: 13 residues. Germline CDR1 SNHLY, CDR2 FYNNEI. With V trimmed by 7 bases and J by 5 bases, 4 bases remained unmatched. For the CDR3, the DNA is TGTGCCAGCAACCCGGGACAGGGGTATGGCTACACCTTC. As protein: CASNPGQGYGYTF.

The rearrangement links TRBV28 to TRBJ1-2; TRBD1 might be the D (6 bases). The V end was cut by 5 bases, the J end by 4 bases, with 14 bases between. This CDR3 is 14 amino acids long. Germline V gene lookup returns CDR1 MDHEN and CDR2 SYDVKM. The CDR3 sequence: CASSNPGHLYGYTF. The CDR3 region has the DNA TGTGCCAGCAGTAACCCGGGACACCTCTATGGCTACACCTTC.

This sequence joins TRBV6-6 and TRBJ2-3, with 8 bases lining up with TRBD2. J was trimmed by 7 bases and V by 5 bases; bases with no gene match: 8. Germline CDR1 is MNHNY and CDR2 is SVGAGI (reference sequence). This CDR3 has 14 residues. CDR3 nucleotides: TGTGCCAGCAGTGAGCGGGAGCGGTCAAATACGCAGTATTTT. This encodes CASSERERSNTQYF.

The DNA for the CDR3 is TGCGCCAGCAGCTTGGTAGGGGTCTCTGGAAACACCATATATTTT. It is translated as CASSLVGVSGNTIYF. V gene TRBV5-1 combines with J gene TRBJ1-3; tentatively, D is TRBD1 (5 bases). CDR3 length equals 15 residues. From germline, CDR1 is SGHRS and CDR2 YFSETQ. V was clipped by 0 bases and J by 0 bases, with 7 bases between them.

This sequence joins TRBV7-3 and TRBJ1-1; D gene unclear. V was shortened by 2 bases and J by 2 bases, with 9 bases between the two germline ends. The length of the CDR3 is 14 residues. Germline CDR1 and CDR2: SGHTA and FQGTGA. The CDR3 coding sequence is TGTGCCAGCAGCTTACCAGGCTTTAACACTGAAGCTTTCTTT. It encodes CASSLPGFNTEAFF. The complete variable domain, with remaining parts taken from reference TRBV7-3 and TRBJ1-1, reads GAGVSQTPSNKVTEKGKYVELRCDPISGHTALYWYRQSLGQGPEFLIYFQGTGAADDSGLPNDRFFAVRPEGSVSTLKIQRTERGDSAVYLCASSLPGFNTEAFFGQGTRLTVV.

V usage is TRBV6-5 and J usage is TRBJ2-5; TRBD1 might be the D (6 bases). CDR1 is MNHEY and CDR2 is SVGAGI in the germline V gene. The V and J ends lost 5 bases and 5 bases respectively, with 18 bases between them. The CDR3 totals 15 residues. The CDR3 loop is CASSPSGRDTETQYF. CDR3 in DNA: TGTGCCAGCAGTCCCAGCGGCCGGGACACTGAGACCCAGTACTTC.

This clone showed up just a few times. J is TRBJ2-1 and V is TRBV25-1, with TRBD2 matching 13 bases. J was trimmed by 14 bases and V by 6 bases; bases with no gene match: 7. Per the germline V gene, CDR1 is MGHDK and CDR2 is SYGVNS. CDR3 length: 13 amino acids. CDR3 loop: CASRYGLAGEEFF. CDR3 DNA: TGTGCCAGCAGGTATGGACTAGCGGGAGAGGAGTTCTTC.

V usage is TRBV10-3 and J usage is TRBJ1-5; D uncertain. In germline, CDR1 is ENHRY, CDR2 SYGVKD. Between the trimmed V and J ends, which lost 3 bases and 3 bases, there was a span of 15 bases. The CDR3 runs to 16 residues. The CDR3: CAISDNPSGLNQPQHF. The CDR3, as DNA: TGTGCCATCAGTGATAACCCAAGTGGGCTCAATCAGCCCCAGCATTTT.

Only one count was recorded for this clone. The V call is TRBV19, the J call TRBJ1-4, with D maybe TRBD1 (5 bases). The V gene's germline CDR1 is LNHDA and CDR2 SQIVND (reference sequence). The CDR3 has 13 residues. V shed 4 bases and J shed 7 bases, with 10 bases lying between them. This CDR3 reads CASSRGASEKLFF. The CDR3 DNA reads as TGTGCCAGTAGTAGGGGCGCGAGTGAAAAACTGTTTTTT. The complete variable domain, with remaining parts taken from reference TRBV19 and TRBJ1-4, reads DGGITQSPKYLFRKEGQNVTLSCEQNLNHDAMYWYRQDPGQGLRLIYYSQIVNDFQKGDIAEGYSVSREKKESFPLTVTSAQKNPTAFYLCASSRGASEKLFFGSGTQLSVL.